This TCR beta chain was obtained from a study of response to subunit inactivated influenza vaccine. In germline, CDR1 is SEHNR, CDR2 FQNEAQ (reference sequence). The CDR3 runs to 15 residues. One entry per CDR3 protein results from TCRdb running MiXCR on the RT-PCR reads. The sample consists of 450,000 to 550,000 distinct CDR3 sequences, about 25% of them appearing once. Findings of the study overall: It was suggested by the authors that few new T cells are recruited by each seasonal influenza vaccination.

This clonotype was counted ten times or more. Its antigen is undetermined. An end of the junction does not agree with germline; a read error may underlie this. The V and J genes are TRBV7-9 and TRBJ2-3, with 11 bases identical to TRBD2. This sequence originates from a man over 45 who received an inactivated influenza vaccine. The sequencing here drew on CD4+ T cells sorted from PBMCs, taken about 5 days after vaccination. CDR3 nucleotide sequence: TGCGCCAGCAGCTGGACTAGCGGGAGCACAGATACGCAGTATTTT. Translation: CASSWTSGSTDTQYF. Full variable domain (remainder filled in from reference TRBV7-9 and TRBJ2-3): DTGVSQNPRHKITKRGQNVTFRCDPISEHNRLYWYRQTLGQGPEFLTYFQNEAQLEKSRLLSDRFSAERPKGSFSTLEIQRTEQGDSAMYLCASSWTSGSTDTQYFGPGTRLTVL.